Listed below are T cell receptor beta chains from one sample, sequenced in a study of OX40 agonist ivuxolimab in advanced cancers. The assay was immunoSEQ multiplex PCR, and TCRdb's table has in-frame clones only and misses some. The repertoire holds 60,000 to 85,000 clones, approximately 90% seen once, with roughly 8.6% in the top ten. The sample in question was CD4+ or CD8+ T cells sorted from blood, obtained in a trial of the OX40 agonist ivuxolimab. The origin of the receptors is an adult with an advanced solid tumor such as melanoma, head and neck, liver or kidney cancer. Both conserved end residues are part of each CDR3. A D gene is named only where the DNA matches it firmly. Some rows have no size entry. The others give once, few or many, or a class for an expanded clone.

D	size	J	V	length	DNA	CDR3
.	.	TRBJ1-1	TRBV19	13	TGTGCCAGTAGTTATTGGGGGGACACTGAAGCTTTCTTT	CASSYWGDTEAFF
TRBD2	.	TRBJ2-7	TRBV13	16	TGTGCCAGCAGCTTAGGGGGAAGGACTAGCGGCTACGAGCAGTACTTC	CASSLGGRTSGYEQYF
TRBD1	.	TRBJ1-2	TRBV28	14	TGTGCCAGCAGTATGGGGACAGCTAACTATGGCTACACCTTC	CASSMGTANYGYTF
TRBD1	.	TRBJ1-6	TRBV5-8	16	TGTGCCAGCAGCTTAGGAGACAGGGGTAGGGATTCACCCCTCCACTTT	CASSLGDRGRDSPLHF
TRBD1	.	TRBJ2-7	TRBV5-1	13	TGCGCCAGCAGCGACCGGGACAGTTACGAGCAGTACTTC	CASSDRDSYEQYF
.	.	TRBJ2-3	TRBV7-9	17	TGTGCCAGCAGCCGCGCAAGTGAGGGACCCCACACAGATACGCAGTATTTT	CASSRASEGPHTDTQYF
.	.	TRBJ1-5	TRBV6-5	14	TGTGCCAGCAGTTACTCAGGGACTTATCAGCCCCAGCATTTT	CASSYSGTYQPQHF
.	.	TRBJ1-3	TRBV7-9	16	TGTGCCAGCAGTGGTTATGTTTGGGCAGCCGGAAACACCATATATTTT	CASSGYVWAAGNTIYF
TRBD2	.	TRBJ2-1	TRBV9	14	TGTGCCAGCAGTGTAGCGGGGGGTAGCAATGAGCAGTTCTTC	CASSVAGGSNEQFF
.	.	TRBJ1-1	TRBV10-1	15	TGCGCCAGCAGTGAGTGGGCAGGGTCGAACACTGAAGCTTTCTTT	CASSEWAGSNTEAFF
TRBD2	medium-sized	TRBJ2-3	TRBV6-4	15	TGTGCCAGCAGTGAGGAGCGGGGGGGGCCAGATACGCAGTATTTT	CASSEERGGPDTQYF
.	.	TRBJ2-2	TRBV7-2	16	TGTGCCAGCAGCCCACTGGACAGATTGAACACCGGGGAGCTGTTTTTT	CASSPLDRLNTGELFF
.	.	TRBJ2-5	TRBV11-2	13	TGTGCCAGCAGCCAACTCCCGCGAGGGACCCAGTACTTC	CASSQLPRGTQYF
.	.	TRBJ1-1	TRBV12-5	13	TGTGCTAGTGGTTGGGCTCCGTCCACTGAAGCTTTCTTT	CASGWAPSTEAFF
.	.	TRBJ1-2	TRBV11-2	15	TGTGCCAGCAACATCGGAGTCGGGGATAACTATGGCTACACCTTC	CASNIGVGDNYGYTF
.	.	TRBJ2-7	TRBV7-2	13	TGTGCCAGCAGCCAAACAGGGTACCACGAGCAGTACTTC	CASSQTGYHEQYF
TRBD1	.	TRBJ1-6	TRBV9	15	TGTGCCAGCAGCGTAGGGGACAGCCCTAATTCACCCCTCCACTTT	CASSVGDSPNSPLHF
.	.	TRBJ2-7	TRBV7-9	14	TGTGCCAGCAGCTTACAGGAGACTAACTACGAGCAGTACTTC	CASSLQETNYEQYF
TRBD1	.	TRBJ2-7	TRBV11-2	16	TGTGCCAGCAGCTTATTGCCGGGACAGGGCCCACACGAGCAGTACTTC	CASSLLPGQGPHEQYF
.	.	TRBJ2-1	TRBV4-1	18	TGCGCCAGCAGCCAAACTTCGGTTACAGGGCCAACCTACAATGAGCAGTTCTTC	CASSQTSVTGPTYNEQFF
.	.	TRBJ1-2	TRBV29-1	15	TGCAGCGTTGTAGGGACGGAAGATCCTAACTATGGCTACACCTTC	CSVVGTEDPNYGYTF
.	.	TRBJ2-7	TRBV21-1	19	TGTGCCAGCAGCAAGAGGGGAGACAGGGGCACGCACCTCACCTACGAGCAGTACTTC	CASSKRGDRGTHLTYEQYF
.	.	TRBJ2-1	TRBV6-5	15	TGTGCCAGCAGTTACTCGGGGGGGGGCCGCAATGAGCAGTTCTTC	CASSYSGGGRNEQFF
TRBD2	.	TRBJ2-5	TRBV9	14	TGTGCCAGCAGCGAGAGCGGGGGGGCACAGACCCAGTACTTC	CASSESGGAQTQYF
TRBD2	.	TRBJ2-3	TRBV7-2	16	TGTGCCAGCAGCTTAACTAGCGGGGCCCCCACAGATACGCAGTATTTT	CASSLTSGAPTDTQYF
.	.	TRBJ2-2	TRBV11-3	14	TGTGCCAGCAGCTTAAGACTGAACACCGGGGAGCTGTTTTTT	CASSLRLNTGELFF
.	.	TRBJ2-7	TRBV5-1	14	TGCGCCAGCAGCATTACCTGGAGCTCCTACGAGCAGTACTTC	CASSITWSSYEQYF
.	.	TRBJ2-5	TRBV27	15	TGTGCCAGCAGACCCTTGGGGGGCAGGGGTGAGACCCAGTACTTC	CASRPLGGRGETQYF
.	.	TRBJ1-6	TRBV4-2	14	TGTGCCAGCAGCCAAGGGACAGAGGCTTCACCCCTCCACTTT	CASSQGTEASPLHF
.	.	TRBJ2-7	TRBV7-8	16	TGTGCCAGCAGCTTAAGGTTTATTGGGAACCCCTACGAGCAGTACTTC	CASSLRFIGNPYEQYF
.	.	TRBJ1-4	TRBV4-3	19	TGCGCCAGCAGCCAGGCCATTCCGGGACCGCGTCCAGCTAATGAAAAACTGTTTTTT	CASSQAIPGPRPANEKLFF
.	once	TRBJ2-7	TRBV5-6	13	TGTGCCAGCAGCCTACCCCCGTCCTACGAGCAGTACTTC	CASSLPPSYEQYF
TRBD1	.	TRBJ1-5	TRBV7-9	14	TGTGCCAGCAGTCTCACAGGGGGAGGCCAGCCCCAGCATTTT	CASSLTGGGQPQHF
.	.	TRBJ2-7	TRBV4-3	15	TGCGCCAGCAGCCAAGAAGGTACGGAATTCTACGAGCAGTACTTC	CASSQEGTEFYEQYF
TRBD1	.	TRBJ1-5	TRBV6-6	15	TGTGCCAGCAGTTACCCGGGACAGGACAATCAGCCCCAGCATTTT	CASSYPGQDNQPQHF
.	.	TRBJ2-5	TRBV5-1	14	TGCGCCAGCAGCGGACGCCTAGGGCGGGAGACCCAGTACTTC	CASSGRLGRETQYF
TRBD1	.	TRBJ1-1	TRBV11-2	13	TGTGCCAGCAGCTTAGGTGGGACAGGTGAAGCTTTCTTT	CASSLGGTGEAFF
TRBD2	.	TRBJ2-7	TRBV10-3	20	TGTGCCATCAGTTCCTATGGGGCGGAAGGGACTAGCGGGGTGGCGTACGAGCAGTACTTC	CAISSYGAEGTSGVAYEQYF
.	.	TRBJ1-1	TRBV7-6	15	TGTGCCAGCAGCCATAACCGGGGGGCGAACACTGAAGCTTTCTTT	CASSHNRGANTEAFF
TRBD2	.	TRBJ2-2	TRBV11-2	17	TGTGCCAGCAGCTTAGAACTAGCGGGGGGGCCTACCGGGGAGCTGTTTTTT	CASSLELAGGPTGELFF
.	.	TRBJ2-7	TRBV10-1	14	TGCGCCAGCAGTGAGGGGTCAGTCACCTACGAGCAGTACTTC	CASSEGSVTYEQYF
.	.	TRBJ2-3	TRBV2	15	TGTGCCAGCACTACCCGAGGAGGGAGCACAGATACGCAGTATTTT	CASTTRGGSTDTQYF